A single sample is the source of the 24 T cell receptor beta chains below, sequenced in a study of CD8+CD57+ T cells in acquired aplastic anemia. The use of genomic DNA as template underpinned the TCR beta VDJ and CDR3 profiling. MiXCR, run by TCRdb on the reads, gives a single entry per CDR3 protein. The sample shows roughly 200,000 distinct CDR3 sequences, around 60% of them seen only once. The sample was sorted CD4+, CD8+, or CD8+CD57+ T cells (not recorded which) from PBMCs. Receptors were obtained from a human donor in good health.

As to this clonotype: One junction end disagrees with the germline gene, perhaps due to a read error. This sequence joins TRBV25-1 and TRBJ1-4; D gene unclear. CDR1 and CDR2 from the germline V gene are MGHDK and SYGVNS. The length of the CDR3 is 15 residues. This chain's CDR3 is CASRDTQATNEKLFF. The CDR3 DNA reads TGTGCCAGCAGAGATACACAAGCAACTAATGAAAAACTGTTTTTC.

This chain joins TRBV29-1 and TRBJ1-5; a weak D match, TRBD1 (6 bases). Deletions cut 0 bases from V and 5 bases from J, with 8 bases between. Per the germline V gene, CDR1 is SQVTM and CDR2 is ANQGSEA. The CDR3 spans 13 residues. The CDR3 nucleotides are TGCAGCGTTGAAGAAGACAGGTATCAGCCCCAGCATTTT. Protein: CSVEEDRYQPQHF.

The chain recombines TRBV7-9 with TRBJ2-7; D gene ambiguous. The V gene lost 5 bases and the J gene lost 2 bases, with 13 bases spanning the gap. The CDR3 runs to 14 residues. Germline CDR1 reads SEHNR; CDR2 reads FQNEAQ (reference sequence). The DNA of the CDR3 is TGTGCCAGCAGCCGGTCGGACGGAGCCTACGAGCAGTACTTC. Residues: CASSRSDGAYEQYF.

In its sample, this clonotype was seen a few times. The chain uses TRBV7-2 and TRBJ2-7; 9 positions match TRBD2. V was pared by 3 bases and J by 0 bases, with 3 bases of the junction left unmatched. The germline gives CDR1 SGHTA, CDR2 FQGNSA. The CDR3 totals 15 residues. DNA of the CDR3: TGTGCCAGCAGCTTTACTAGCGGGCTCTCCTACGAGCAGTACTTC. Protein: CASSFTSGLSYEQYF.

The chain couples TRBV5-1 to TRBJ1-1, with D possibly TRBD1 on 6 matching bases. V was pared by 4 bases and J by 7 bases, with 20 bases between. The germline V gene has CDR1 SGHRS and CDR2 YFSETQ. The CDR3 has 15 amino acids. The CDR3 spells CASSRLPGQDIEAFF. The CDR3 DNA is TGCGCCAGCAGCCGACTCCCGGGACAAGACATTGAAGCTTTCTTT.

The chain carries TRBV7-2 and TRBJ2-5; D is undetermined. The CDR3 totals 12 residues. The germline gives CDR1 SGHTA, CDR2 FQGNSA. Trimming removed 0 bases at V and 5 bases at J, with 4 bases between. The CDR3, as DNA: TGTGCCAGCAGCTTAGCGTTTGAGACCCAGTACTTC. This codes for CASSLAFETQYF.

This clonotype has at least ten counts. The chain recombines TRBV12-3 or TRBV12-4 with TRBJ2-5; D is uncertain. V shed 3 bases and J shed 2 bases, with 10 bases lying between them. The CDR3 has 14 residues. As DNA, the CDR3 is TGTGCCAGCAGTTTGACCGGGCATCAAGAGACCCAGTACTTC. Its protein product is CASSLTGHQETQYF.

This clonotype turned up a few times. The rearrangement uses TRBV10-2 and TRBJ2-5, with 16 bases that match TRBD2. Trimming removed 4 bases from V and 4 bases from J; junction bases left unmatched: 9. This CDR3 comprises 18 residues. The germline V gene has CDR1 WSHSY and CDR2 SAAADI. CDR3 in DNA: TGCGCCAGCAGTGGAATGGGACTAGCGGGAGGGTGGGGAGAGACCCAGTACTTC. This gives the protein CASSGMGLAGGWGETQYF.

The chain couples TRBV25-1 to TRBJ1-5; D is undetermined. The CDR3 contains 14 residues. From germline, CDR1 is MGHDK and CDR2 SYGVNS. The V end was cut by 2 bases, the J end by 0 bases, with 5 bases between. The CDR3 loop reads CASSEVGSNQPQHF. As DNA, the CDR3 is TGTGCCAGCAGTGAAGTAGGTAGCAATCAGCCCCAGCATTTT.

The genes are TRBV5-1 and TRBJ2-7; no reliable D call. Between the trimmed V and J ends, which lost 4 bases and 0 bases, there was a span of 14 bases. This CDR3 has 15 amino acids. The V gene's germline CDR1 is SGHRS and CDR2 YFSETQ. As DNA, the CDR3 is TGCGCCAGCAGCCCAGCGATCCCCGTCTCCTACGAGCAGTACTTC. Translated: CASSPAIPVSYEQYF.

Only a few counts were recorded for this clonotype. The chain uses TRBV27 and TRBJ2-7; 13 bases match TRBD2. The CDR3 has 15 residues. The junction had 8 bases not matched to a gene; V was cut back by 6 bases and J by 6 bases. Germline V CDR1 and CDR2: MNHEY, SMNVEV (reference sequence). Here the CDR3 reads CASSRLAGGLSEQYF. CDR3 coding DNA: TGTGCCAGCAGCAGACTAGCGGGAGGTTTATCCGAGCAGTACTTC.

The gene calls are TRBV20-1 and TRBJ2-7; 10 positions agree with TRBD1. Per germline, CDR1 DFQATT and CDR2 SNEGSKA (reference sequence). The CDR3 has 17 amino acids. After removal of 1 base from V and 5 bases from J, the junction contained 14 bases not matched to a gene. The CDR3 DNA reads TGCAGTGCTAGAGGTCTCGGACAGGGGGGGCTTTTCGACGAGCAGTACTTC. It yields the protein CSARGLGQGGLFDEQYF.

As concerns this clonotype: The junction differs from germline at one of its ends, possibly a read error. This rearrangement joins TRBV19 to TRBJ2-2; D is unresolved. The CDR3 contains 17 residues. The germline CDR1 and CDR2 sequences are LNHDA and SQIVND (reference sequence). CDR3 loop: CAGSTLEPTIIFGELFF. The DNA for the CDR3 is TGTGCCGGTAGCACCCTTGAACCAACAATTATCTTCGGGGAGCTGTTTTTT. The variable domain in full, completed from reference TRBV19 and TRBJ2-2, reads DGGITQSPKYLFRKEGQNVTLSCEQNLNHDAMYWYRQDPGQGLRLIYYSQIVNDFQKGDIAEGYSVSREKKESFPLTVTSAQKNPTAFYLCAGSTLEPTIIFGELFFGEGSRLTVL.

The chain joins TRBV15 to TRBJ2-5, with 7 bases aligning to TRBD1. Trimming removed 8 bases from V and 1 base from J; junction bases left unmatched: 13. This CDR3 comprises 16 residues. The germline V gene has CDR1 LNHNV and CDR2 YYDKDF (reference sequence). The CDR3 coding sequence is TGTGCCACCCGTGAGACAGGGCCGACAACCCAAGAGACCCAGTACTTC. Translation gives CATRETGPTTQETQYF.

The J gene is TRBJ1-1, the V gene TRBV20-1; D is possibly TRBD1 (5 bases). The V gene lost 6 bases and the J gene lost 5 bases, with 13 bases spanning the gap. The CDR3 consists of 12 residues. Germline CDR1 reads DFQATT; CDR2 reads SNEGSKA (reference sequence). The chain's CDR3 is CSASRAETEAFF. The CDR3 DNA follows: TGCAGTGCAAGCAGGGCAGAGACTGAAGCTTTCTTT.

CDR3: CATAGTQYF. CDR3 DNA: TGTGCCACCGCCGGGACCCAGTACTTC. V and J are TRBV7-9 and TRBJ2-5; no reliable D call. V was pared by 10 bases and J by 7 bases, with 7 bases between. The CDR3 has 9 amino acids. CDR1 is SEHNR, CDR2 FQNEAQ, per germline (reference sequence).

The J gene is TRBJ2-4, the V gene TRBV7-8, with 8 bases that match TRBD1. This CDR3 comprises 14 residues. Unmatched junction bases numbered 7, after V lost 5 bases and J lost 7 bases. Germline assignment: CDR1 SGHVS and CDR2 FQNEAQ. CDR3 bases: TGTGCCAGCAGCGCTCGACAGGGGATGAACATTCAGTACTTC. Its protein product is CASSARQGMNIQYF.

This clonotype was seen a few times. V usage is TRBV10-3 and J usage is TRBJ2-7, with D maybe TRBD1 (5 bases). The CDR3 sequence is 11 residues long. The germline V gene has CDR1 ENHRY and CDR2 SYGVKD. Trimming shortened V by 10 bases and J by 4 bases, and 11 bases separated the two germline ends. CDR3 in DNA: TGTGCCACCGAGACAGCATACGAGCAGTACTTC. Translating it yields CATETAYEQYF.

This clonotype was detected only a few times. The chain uses TRBV5-1 and TRBJ2-7; D is uncertain. The CDR3 covers 12 residues. In germline, CDR1 is SGHRS, CDR2 YFSETQ. V gave up 3 bases and J gave up 2 bases, with 6 bases separating them. For the CDR3, the DNA is TGCGCCAGCAGCTCCGGTCCCTACGAGCAGTACTTC. It specifies CASSSGPYEQYF.

This clonotype was counted ten times or more. This chain uses TRBV7-2 with TRBJ2-4; D might be TRBD2 (5 bases). Germline assignment: CDR1 SGHTA and CDR2 FQGNSA. The CDR3 consists of 17 residues. With 4 bases removed from V and 1 base from J, the gap between germline ends came to 17 bases. The DNA for the CDR3 is TGTGCCAGCAGCTCCACCACTGTCTCGGGGGCCAAAAACATTCAGTACTTC. It specifies CASSSTTVSGAKNIQYF.

The chain links TRBV7-3 to TRBJ2-1, with D possibly being TRBD2 (6 bases). V dropped 0 bases and J dropped 9 bases, with 12 bases sitting between them. The CDR3 is 14 residues long. The germline CDR1 and CDR2 sequences are SGHTA and FQGTGA. CDR3 in DNA: TGTGCCAGCAGCTTAACGGAGAGGGGAGGTGAGCAGTTCTTC. Its translation is CASSLTERGGEQFF.

This clonotype was picked up a small number of times. The chain joins TRBV5-5 to TRBJ2-5; D possibly corresponds to TRBD2 (6 bases). This CDR3 is 13 amino acids long. V was cut by 4 bases and J by 5 bases, with 12 bases left in between. CDR1 SGHKS and CDR2 YYEKEE come from the germline V gene (reference sequence). The CDR3 DNA sequence: TGTGCCAGCAGCCGAAGACTAGTTGAGACCCAGTACTTC. Translating it yields CASSRRLVETQYF.

In this sample, this clonotype turned up a few times. The rearrangement uses TRBV20-1 and TRBJ2-7, with 10 bases aligning to TRBD2. Trimming removed 7 bases from V and 6 bases from J; junction bases left unmatched: 9. This CDR3 comprises 13 residues. CDR1 is DFQATT, CDR2 SNEGSKA, per germline (reference sequence). CDR3 region: CSVQRLAGVEQYF. Here the CDR3 DNA reads TGCAGTGTCCAGCGGCTAGCGGGAGTCGAGCAGTACTTC.

The CDR3 coding sequence is TGTGCCAGCAGTGAACTGTCGGCCAATAACTATGGCTACACCTTC. It translates to CASSELSANNYGYTF. The chain employs TRBV12-3 or TRBV12-4 and TRBJ1-2; no reliable D call. This CDR3 has 15 amino acids. V shed 5 bases and J shed 1 base, with 14 bases lying between them.